This T cell receptor (beta chain) was recovered during a study of blood T cells in healthy people across ages. The study drew donors from healthy Caucasian individuals in Russia aged roughly 6 to 100. Every sample yielded at least 6 million isolated PBMCs. Whole-study results and caveats: The percentage of naive T cells correlated strongly with TCR beta diversity.

In regard to this clonotype: The antigen is unknown.

The CDR3 loop spans 13 amino acids. V dropped 4 bases and J dropped 5; count of bases not matched to a gene: 5. The germline CDR1 and CDR2 sequences are MGHDK and SYGVNS. Using a J-beta primer mix together with a sample-barcoded 5' primer, a second PCR was run for 7 to 11 cycles. A single record per CDR3 protein comes from TCRdb applying MiXCR to the 5' RACE reads. The sample records 2 million or so distinct CDR3 sequences, roughly 52% being singletons. This receptor was obtained from a woman in her thirties or forties in good health. The rearrangement uses TRBV25-1 and TRBJ2-7, with 7 bases matching TRBD1. The sequenced sample consisted of blood. The DNA for the CDR3 is TGTGCCAGCAGTGCGACAGGGTTCAACGAGCAGTACTTC. Translating gives CASSATGFNEQYF.